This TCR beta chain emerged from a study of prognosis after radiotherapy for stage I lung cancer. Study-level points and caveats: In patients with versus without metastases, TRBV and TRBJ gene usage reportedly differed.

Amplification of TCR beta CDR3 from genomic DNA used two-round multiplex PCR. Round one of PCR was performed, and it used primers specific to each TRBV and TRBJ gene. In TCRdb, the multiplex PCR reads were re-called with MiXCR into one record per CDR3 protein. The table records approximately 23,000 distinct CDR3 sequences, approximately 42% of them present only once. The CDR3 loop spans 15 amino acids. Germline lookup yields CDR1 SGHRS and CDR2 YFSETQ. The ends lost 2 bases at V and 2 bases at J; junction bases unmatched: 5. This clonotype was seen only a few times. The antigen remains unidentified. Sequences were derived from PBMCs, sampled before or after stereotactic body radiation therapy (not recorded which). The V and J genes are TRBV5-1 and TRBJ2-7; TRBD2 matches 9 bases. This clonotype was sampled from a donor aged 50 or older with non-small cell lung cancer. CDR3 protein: CASSFSSGDTYEQYF. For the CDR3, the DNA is TGCGCCAGCAGCTTCTCTAGCGGGGATACCTACGAGCAGTACTTC.